Below, one T cell receptor beta chain is given with its context. What it recognizes is unknown. This sample was included in a study of T cell responses to AZD1222 COVID-19 vaccine. Doses given second, at about 4 or about 12 weeks, were pooled. Study results and caveats: No day 14 peak samples; only post-peak repertoires were characterized.

This CDR3 spans 17 amino acids. CDR1 is SGHRS and CDR2 is YFSETQ in the germline V gene. V was trimmed by 2 bases and J by 0 bases, leaving 15 bases between them. Produced via immunoSEQ multiplex PCR; TCRdb's table is partial and in-frame only. Among 100,000 to 130,000 clones, about 90% were seen once, and the ten largest hold under 9.5%. The receptor was derived from an adult who received the AZD1222 COVID-19 vaccine. The chain recombines TRBV5-1 with TRBJ2-1; D may correspond to TRBD1 or TRBD2 (5 bases each). The sequences come from peripheral blood, collected 28 days after the second AZD1222 dose. CDR3 bases: TGCGCCAGCAGCTTTAGGACGGGACCCAGCTCCTACAATGAGCAGTTCTTC. This translates into CASSFRTGPSSYNEQFF.